This TCR beta chain was found in a study of shared clonotypes between healthy human individuals. General study results and limits: Large depth notwithstanding, sorted-subset sequencing proved incomplete by rarefaction.

With regard to this clone: Its antigen is not identified.

The naive CD8 subset, CD45RO-negative cells positively selected for CCR7, excluded terminally differentiated effector memory CD45RA+ cells. Measured with immunoSEQ multiplex PCR; TCRdb has only the in-frame clones, and not every one. The table lists fewer than 1 million clones, roughly 96% of them singletons. Germline CDR1 reads SQVTM; CDR2 reads ANQGSEA. The CDR3 totals 14 residues. Between the trimmed V and J ends, which lost 7 bases and 2 bases, there was a span of 17 bases. The sequenced material came from naive CD8+ T cells sorted from blood. The genes are TRBV29-1 and TRBJ1-1, with D possibly matching TRBD1 (6 bases). The origin of this receptor is a man under 40 in good health. The CDR3 nucleotides read TGCAGCGCCGGTGGTCGGGACACCAACACTGAAGCTTTCTTT. Translating gives CSAGGRDTNTEAFF.